This record covers a single TCR beta chain. The antigen is unknown. These data are taken from a study of T cell responses to AZD1222 COVID-19 vaccine. At the level of the study: Whether given at about 4 or about 12 weeks, second doses were pooled.

Study observations and caveats: The number of AZD1222 recipients seropositive at baseline was only five or six. Increased Spike-specific TCR breadth and depth were observed after two AZD1222 doses. Donors skewed white British and female; clonal diversity was possibly underestimated.

Sequencing used immunoSEQ multiplex PCR; TCRdb keeps in-frame clones, though not all of them. The sample lists 130,000 or so clones, approximately 94% occurring once. Germline-derived CDR1 and CDR2 are DFQATT and SNEGSKA (reference sequence). The CDR3 covers 20 residues. V lost 3 bases and J 0 bases, leaving 30 bases between the germline ends. This TCR came from an adult in good health. The sample consisted of peripheral blood, taken on day 0 of AZD1222 vaccination. The V call is TRBV20-1, the J call TRBJ2-7; D gene ambiguous. The CDR3, as DNA: TGCAGTGCTAGTCATTGGACCCAAAAAGAAACGGGCCGTCTCTCCTACGAGCAGTACTTC. Protein: CSASHWTQKETGRLSYEQYF.